These 7 T cell receptor beta chains came from one sample sequenced in a study of T cells in Graves' hyperthyroidism and ophthalmopathy. Amplified TCR beta CDR3 regions came from RNA transcripts. The study used the HTBI primer set for a first-round RT-PCR of the TCR CDR3. TCRdb re-called the multiplex PCR reads with MiXCR, one entry per CDR3 protein. The sample shows just under 750,000 distinct CDR3 sequences, about 35% of them seen only once. Sequenced sample: blood. Receptors were obtained from a woman aged 40-49 years with Graves' hyperthyroidism.

This clonotype was recorded a few times. The chain employs TRBV10-3 and TRBJ2-2; tentative D call: TRBD1 (5 bases). This CDR3 region has 13 residues. The germline V and J ends were trimmed by 5 bases and 7 bases, with 11 bases remaining between them. Germline values: CDR1 ENHRY, CDR2 SYGVKD. This chain's CDR3 is CAISIARDGELFF. CDR3 bases: TGTGCCATCAGTATAGCCAGGGACGGGGAGCTGTTTTTT.

This chain links TRBV7-9 with TRBJ1-2; TRBD1 agrees at 10 bases. CDR1 and CDR2 (germline): SEHNR, FQNEAQ (reference sequence). With 8 bases clipped from V and 7 bases from J, the junction kept 13 bases outside the gene matches. This CDR3 is built from 15 residues. The DNA of the CDR3 is TGTGCCAGCTCATTATCCGGGACAGGGGAATCTGGCTACACCTTC. Translated: CASSLSGTGESGYTF.

The rearrangement links TRBV24-1 to TRBJ1-2, with D maybe TRBD1 (5 bases). The CDR3 length is 15 residues. Germline CDR1 and CDR2: KGHDR and SFDVKD. Trimming left V 11 bases short and J 3 bases short, with 21 bases between. The DNA of the CDR3 is TGTGCCAGCTCACGCTACAGGAAGATGGACTATGGCTACACCTTC. It specifies CASSRYRKMDYGYTF.

This clonotype came up many times. V gene TRBV19 combines with J gene TRBJ1-2, with 7 bases aligning to TRBD1. This CDR3 contains 13 residues. J gave up 5 bases and V 7 bases, and 7 bases lay outside the gene matches. Germline-derived CDR1 and CDR2 are LNHDA and SQIVND (reference sequence). CDR3 sequence (DNA): TGTGCCAGTAACGACAGGGAACGGTATGGCTACACCTTC. Amino acids: CASNDRERYGYTF.

The rearrangement joins TRBV7-3 to TRBJ1-1; D is perhaps TRBD1 (6 bases). The CDR3 is made up of 15 amino acids. Trimming stripped 5 bases from V and 5 bases from J, with 18 bases between. Germline V gene data show CDR1 as SGHTA and CDR2 as FQGTGA. The CDR3 loop reads CASSPAPGTRTEAFF. CDR3 DNA: TGTGCCAGCAGCCCAGCGCCCGGGACAAGGACTGAAGCTTTCTTT.

This clonotype was observed once. The rearrangement links TRBV20-1 to TRBJ2-3; no definite D call. Germline V gene sequence: CDR1 DFQATT, CDR2 SNEGSKA (reference sequence). Trimming stripped 0 bases from V and 2 bases from J, with 9 bases between. The CDR3 sequence is 14 residues long. The CDR3 loop reads CSARDSGFTDTQYF. CDR3 sequence (DNA): TGCAGTGCTAGAGATTCCGGGTTCACAGATACGCAGTATTTT.

V and J are TRBV12-5 and TRBJ1-2; 9 nucleotides align to TRBD1. The germline gives CDR1 LGHNT, CDR2 FRNRAP. V was clipped by 1 base and J by 4 bases; unmatched bases: 7. CDR3 size: 16 residues. CDR3 bases: TGTGCTAGTGGTTTGGGCACGGGACAGGGAGCCTATGGCTACACCTTC. This translates into CASGLGTGQGAYGYTF.